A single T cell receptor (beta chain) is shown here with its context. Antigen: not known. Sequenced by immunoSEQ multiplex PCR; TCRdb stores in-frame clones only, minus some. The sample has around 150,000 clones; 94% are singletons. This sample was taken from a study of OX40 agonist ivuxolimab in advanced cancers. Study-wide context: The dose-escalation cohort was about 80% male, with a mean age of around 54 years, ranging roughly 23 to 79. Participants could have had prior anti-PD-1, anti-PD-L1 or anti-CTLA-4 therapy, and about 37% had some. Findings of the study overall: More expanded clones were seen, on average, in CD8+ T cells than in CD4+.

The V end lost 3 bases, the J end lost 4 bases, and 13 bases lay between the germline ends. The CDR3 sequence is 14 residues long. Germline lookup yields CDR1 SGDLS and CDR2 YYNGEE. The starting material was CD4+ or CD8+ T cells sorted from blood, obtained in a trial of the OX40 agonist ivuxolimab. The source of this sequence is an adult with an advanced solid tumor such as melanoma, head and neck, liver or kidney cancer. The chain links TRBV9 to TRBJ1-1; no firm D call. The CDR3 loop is CASSAGESGTEAFF. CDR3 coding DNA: TGTGCCAGCAGCGCTGGGGAAAGCGGCACTGAAGCTTTCTTT. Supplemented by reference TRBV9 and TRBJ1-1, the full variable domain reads DSGVTQTPKHLITATGQRVTLRCSPRSGDLSVYWYQQSLDQGLQFLIQYYNGEERAKGNILERFSAQQFPDLHSELNLSSLELGDSALYFCASSAGESGTEAFFGQGTRLTVV.